The clone carrying this T cell receptor (beta chain) was seen a few times. As yet, its antigen is unknown. TRB rearrangements spanning V, D and J were amplified using mixed TRB-A/B primers. TCRdb reprocessed the multiplex PCR reads with MiXCR, giving one entry per CDR3 protein. The table has fewer than 4,500 distinct CDR3 sequences, less than 30% seen once; the top ten hold less than 25%. This entry is derived from a study of T cell repertoires in aging, cancer and after chemotherapy. About the research overall: Patients with glioblastoma brain tumors were sampled before and after temozolomide-based therapy.

The study's findings and limits: In each cancer cohort, median generation probability increased across chemotherapy, suggesting thymic output rebounded.

The CDR3 length is 23 residues. The germline V and J ends were trimmed by 6 bases and 7 bases, with 41 bases remaining between them. CDR1 and CDR2 (germline): KGHDR, SFDVKD. The template was genomic DNA from peripheral blood, not RNA. Sequenced: blood. The chain recombines TRBV24-1 with TRBJ2-2; possibly TRBD1 for D (10 bases). This sequence originates from a human donor with a solid tumor. CDR3 loop: CATSPRDRGTWREGRVSIGELFF. CDR3 DNA: TGTGCCACCAGTCCCCGGGACAGGGGTACATGGCGGGAGGGCCGAGTGTCCATCGGGGAGCTGTTTTTT.